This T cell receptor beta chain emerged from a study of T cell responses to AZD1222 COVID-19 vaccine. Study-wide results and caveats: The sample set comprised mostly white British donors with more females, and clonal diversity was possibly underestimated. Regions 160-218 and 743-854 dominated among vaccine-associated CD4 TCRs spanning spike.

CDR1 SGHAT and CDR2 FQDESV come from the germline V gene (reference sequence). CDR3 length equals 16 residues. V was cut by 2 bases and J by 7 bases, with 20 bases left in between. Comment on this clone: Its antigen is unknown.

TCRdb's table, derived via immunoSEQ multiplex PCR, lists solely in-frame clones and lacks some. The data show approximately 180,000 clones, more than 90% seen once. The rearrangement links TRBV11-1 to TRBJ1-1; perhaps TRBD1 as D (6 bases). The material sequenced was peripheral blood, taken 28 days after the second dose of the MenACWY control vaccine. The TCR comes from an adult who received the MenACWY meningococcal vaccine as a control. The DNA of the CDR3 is TGTGCCAGCAGCTTACCCCCTTGGGACACCCTGAGTGAAGCTTTCTTT. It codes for CASSLPPWDTLSEAFF.